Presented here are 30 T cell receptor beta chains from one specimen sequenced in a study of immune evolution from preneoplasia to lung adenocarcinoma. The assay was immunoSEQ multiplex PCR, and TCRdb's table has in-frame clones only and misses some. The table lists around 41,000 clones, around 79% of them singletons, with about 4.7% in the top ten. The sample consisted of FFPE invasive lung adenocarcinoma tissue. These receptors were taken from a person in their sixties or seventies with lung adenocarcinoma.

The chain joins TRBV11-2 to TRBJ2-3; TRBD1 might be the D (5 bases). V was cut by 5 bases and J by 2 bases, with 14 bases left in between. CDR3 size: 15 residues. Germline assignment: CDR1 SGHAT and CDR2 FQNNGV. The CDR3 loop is CASSPRGGITDTQYF. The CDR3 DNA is TGTGCCAGCAGCCCAAGGGGCGGAATCACAGATACGCAGTATTTT.

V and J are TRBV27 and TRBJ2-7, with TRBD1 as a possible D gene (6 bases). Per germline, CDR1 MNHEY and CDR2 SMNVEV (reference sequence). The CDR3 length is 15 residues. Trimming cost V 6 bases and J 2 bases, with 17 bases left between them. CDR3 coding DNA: TGTGCCAGCAGAGCAAAAAACAGGGCTACCTACGAGCAGTACTTC. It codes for CASRAKNRATYEQYF.

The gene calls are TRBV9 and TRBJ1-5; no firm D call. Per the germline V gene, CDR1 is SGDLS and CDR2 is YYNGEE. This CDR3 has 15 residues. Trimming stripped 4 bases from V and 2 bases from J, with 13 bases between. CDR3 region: CASSLGEPGNQPQHF. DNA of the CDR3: TGTGCCAGCAGCCTAGGCGAGCCAGGCAATCAGCCCCAGCATTTT.

DNA of the CDR3: TGTGCCAGCAGCCATAGGGGGGATTCGGGGGGCTACACCTTC. This encodes CASSHRGDSGGYTF. The chain joins TRBV11-2 to TRBJ1-2, with TRBD1 as a possible D gene (6 bases). Germline V gene sequence: CDR1 SGHAT, CDR2 FQNNGV. The CDR3 has 14 amino acids. The V end lost 5 bases, the J end lost 8 bases, and 18 bases lay between the germline ends.

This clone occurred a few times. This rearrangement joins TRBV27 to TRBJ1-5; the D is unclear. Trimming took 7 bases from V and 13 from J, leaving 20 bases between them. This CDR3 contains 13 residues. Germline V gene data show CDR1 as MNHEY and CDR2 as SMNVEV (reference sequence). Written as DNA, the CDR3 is TGTGCCAGCACCCCACCTGGAATTGAGTCTCAGCATTTT. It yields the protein CASTPPGIESQHF.

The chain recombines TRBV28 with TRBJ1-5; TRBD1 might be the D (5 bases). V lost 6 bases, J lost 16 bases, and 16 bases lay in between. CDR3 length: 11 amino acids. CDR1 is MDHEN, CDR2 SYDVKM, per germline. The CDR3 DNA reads TGTGCCAGCAGCCGCGCCCTGGGGGTCCATTTT. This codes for CASSRALGVHF.

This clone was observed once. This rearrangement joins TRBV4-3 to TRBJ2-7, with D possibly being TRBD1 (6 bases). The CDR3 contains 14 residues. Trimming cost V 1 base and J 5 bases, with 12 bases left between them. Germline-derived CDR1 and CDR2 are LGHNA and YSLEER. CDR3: CASSQGTGRDEQYF. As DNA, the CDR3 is TGCGCCAGCAGCCAAGGTACAGGGCGCGACGAGCAGTACTTC.

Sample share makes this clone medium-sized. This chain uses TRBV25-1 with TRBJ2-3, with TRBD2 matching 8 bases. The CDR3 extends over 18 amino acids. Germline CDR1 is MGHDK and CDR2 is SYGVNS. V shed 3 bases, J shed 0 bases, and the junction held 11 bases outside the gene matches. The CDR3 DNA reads TGTGCCAGCAGTGAGAGCGGGAGAGGGGGGGGGAGCACAGATACGCAGTATTTT. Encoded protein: CASSESGRGGGSTDTQYF.

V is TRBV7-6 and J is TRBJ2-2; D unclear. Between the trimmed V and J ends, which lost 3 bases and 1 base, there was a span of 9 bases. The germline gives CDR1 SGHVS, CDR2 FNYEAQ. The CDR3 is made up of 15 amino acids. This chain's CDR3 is CASSFGPLNTGELFF. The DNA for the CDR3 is TGTGCCAGCAGCTTTGGACCTTTGAACACCGGGGAGCTGTTTTTT.

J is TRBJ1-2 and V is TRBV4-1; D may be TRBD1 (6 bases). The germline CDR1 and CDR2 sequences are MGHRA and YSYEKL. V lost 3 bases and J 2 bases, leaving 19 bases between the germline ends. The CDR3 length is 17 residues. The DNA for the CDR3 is TGCGCCAGCAGCCATATCACGAGGGGGGGTTTAAACTATGGCTACACCTTC. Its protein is CASSHITRGGLNYGYTF.

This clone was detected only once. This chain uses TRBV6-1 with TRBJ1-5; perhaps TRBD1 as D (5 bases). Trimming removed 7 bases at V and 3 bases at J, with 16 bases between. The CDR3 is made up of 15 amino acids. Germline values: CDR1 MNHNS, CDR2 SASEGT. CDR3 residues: CASTIGTGLNQPQHF. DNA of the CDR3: TGTGCCAGCACCATCGGGACGGGACTCAATCAGCCCCAGCATTTT.

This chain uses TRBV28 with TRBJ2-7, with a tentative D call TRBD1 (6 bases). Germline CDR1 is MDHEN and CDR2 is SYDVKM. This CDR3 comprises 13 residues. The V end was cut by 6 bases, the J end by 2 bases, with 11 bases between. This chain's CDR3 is CASRGQTTYEQYF. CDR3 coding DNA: TGTGCCAGCAGAGGACAGACGACCTACGAGCAGTACTTC.

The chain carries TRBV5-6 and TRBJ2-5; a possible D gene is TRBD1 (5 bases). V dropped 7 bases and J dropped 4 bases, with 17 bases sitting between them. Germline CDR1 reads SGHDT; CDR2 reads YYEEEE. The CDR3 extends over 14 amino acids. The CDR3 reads CASRVQGKLETQYF. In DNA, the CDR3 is TGTGCCAGCCGCGTTCAGGGAAAGTTAGAGACCCAGTACTTC.

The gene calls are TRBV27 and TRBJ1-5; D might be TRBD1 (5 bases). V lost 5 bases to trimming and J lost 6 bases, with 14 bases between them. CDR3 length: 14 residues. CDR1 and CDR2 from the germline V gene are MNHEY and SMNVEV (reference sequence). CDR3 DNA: TGTGCCAGCAGTCAATGGGGGATTGGTCAGCCCCAGCATTTT. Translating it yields CASSQWGIGQPQHF.

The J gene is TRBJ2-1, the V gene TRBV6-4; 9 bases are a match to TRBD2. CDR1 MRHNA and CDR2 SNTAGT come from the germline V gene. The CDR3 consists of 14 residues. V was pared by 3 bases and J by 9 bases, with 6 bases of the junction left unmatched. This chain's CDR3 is CASSDGREGLEQFF. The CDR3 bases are TGTGCCAGCAGTGATGGGCGGGAGGGGCTTGAGCAGTTCTTC.

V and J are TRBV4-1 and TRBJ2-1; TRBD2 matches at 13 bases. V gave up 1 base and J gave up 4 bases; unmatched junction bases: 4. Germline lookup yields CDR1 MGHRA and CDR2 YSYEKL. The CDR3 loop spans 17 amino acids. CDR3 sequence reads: CASSQGGTSGVYNEQFF. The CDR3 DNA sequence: TGCGCCAGCAGCCAAGGAGGGACTAGCGGGGTATACAATGAGCAGTTCTTC.

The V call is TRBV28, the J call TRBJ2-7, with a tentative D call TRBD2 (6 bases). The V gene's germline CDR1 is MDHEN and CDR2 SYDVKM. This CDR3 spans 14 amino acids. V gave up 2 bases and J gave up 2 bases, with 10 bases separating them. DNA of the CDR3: TGTGCCAGCAGTTTAGGGGGGTGGGCCTACGAGCAGTACTTC. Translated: CASSLGGWAYEQYF. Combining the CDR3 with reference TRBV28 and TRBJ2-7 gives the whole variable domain DVKVTQSSRYLVKRTGEKVFLECVQDMDHENMFWYRQDPGLGLRLIYFSYDVKMKEKGDIPEGYSVSREKKERFSLILESASTNQTSMYLCASSLGGWAYEQYFGPGTRLTVT.

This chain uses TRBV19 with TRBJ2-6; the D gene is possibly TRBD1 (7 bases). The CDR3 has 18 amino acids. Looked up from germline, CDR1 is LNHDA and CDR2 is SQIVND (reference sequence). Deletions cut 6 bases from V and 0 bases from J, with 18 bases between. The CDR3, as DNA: TGTGCCAGTAGGATGGGTCCAGGGGGGTCCTCTGGGGCCAACGTCCTGACTTTC. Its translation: CASRMGPGGSSGANVLTF.

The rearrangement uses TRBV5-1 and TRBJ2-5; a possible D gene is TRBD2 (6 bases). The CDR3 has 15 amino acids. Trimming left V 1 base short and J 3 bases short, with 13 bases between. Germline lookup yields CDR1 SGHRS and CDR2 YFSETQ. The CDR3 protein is CASSLSGAAEETQYF. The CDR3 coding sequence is TGCGCCAGCAGCTTGTCGGGAGCCGCCGAAGAGACCCAGTACTTC.

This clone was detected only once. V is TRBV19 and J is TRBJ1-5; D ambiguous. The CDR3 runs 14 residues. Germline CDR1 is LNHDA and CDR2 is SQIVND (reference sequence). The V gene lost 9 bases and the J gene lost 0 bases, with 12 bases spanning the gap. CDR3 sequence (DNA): TGTGCCAGCGGGTCTACTTATAGCAATCAGCCCCAGCATTTT. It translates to CASGSTYSNQPQHF. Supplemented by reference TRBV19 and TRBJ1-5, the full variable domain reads DGGITQSPKYLFRKEGQNVTLSCEQNLNHDAMYWYRQDPGQGLRLIYYSQIVNDFQKGDIAEGYSVSREKKESFPLTVTSAQKNPTAFYLCASGSTYSNQPQHFGDGTRLSIL.

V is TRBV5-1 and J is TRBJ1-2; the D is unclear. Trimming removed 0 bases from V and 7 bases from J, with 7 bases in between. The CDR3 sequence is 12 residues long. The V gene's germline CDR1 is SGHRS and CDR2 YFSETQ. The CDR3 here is CASSLDASGYTF. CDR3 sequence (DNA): TGCGCCAGCAGCTTGGACGCGAGTGGCTACACCTTC.

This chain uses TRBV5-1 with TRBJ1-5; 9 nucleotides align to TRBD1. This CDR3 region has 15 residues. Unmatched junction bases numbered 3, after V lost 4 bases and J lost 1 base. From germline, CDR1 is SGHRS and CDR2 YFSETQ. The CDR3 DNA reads TGCGCCAGCAGCACGACAGGGGGAAGCAATCAGCCCCAGCATTTT. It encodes CASSTTGGSNQPQHF.

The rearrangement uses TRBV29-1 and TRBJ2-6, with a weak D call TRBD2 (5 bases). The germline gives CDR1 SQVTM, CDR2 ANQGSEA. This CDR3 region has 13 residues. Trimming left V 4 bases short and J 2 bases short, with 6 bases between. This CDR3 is CSVGRTGANVLTF. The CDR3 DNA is TGCAGCGTTGGGAGGACTGGGGCCAACGTCCTGACTTTC.

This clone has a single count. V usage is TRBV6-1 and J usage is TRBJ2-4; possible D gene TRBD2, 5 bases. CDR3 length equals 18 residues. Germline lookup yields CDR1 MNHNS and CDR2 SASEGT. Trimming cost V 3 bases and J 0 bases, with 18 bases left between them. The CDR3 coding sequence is TGTGCCAGCAGTGAGGAGGCAGCGCTCCTCTTAGCCAAAAACATTCAGTACTTC. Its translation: CASSEEAALLLAKNIQYF.

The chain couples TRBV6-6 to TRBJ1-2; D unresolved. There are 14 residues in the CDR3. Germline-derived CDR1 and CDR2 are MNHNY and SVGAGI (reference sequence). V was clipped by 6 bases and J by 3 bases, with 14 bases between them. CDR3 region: CASSKTPRDYGYTF. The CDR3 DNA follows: TGTGCCAGCAGCAAGACTCCCCGGGACTATGGCTACACCTTC.

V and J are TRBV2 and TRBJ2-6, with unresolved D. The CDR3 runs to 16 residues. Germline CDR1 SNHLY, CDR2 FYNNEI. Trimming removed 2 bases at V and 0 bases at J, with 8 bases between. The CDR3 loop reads CASSEQGASGANVLTF. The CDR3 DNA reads TGTGCCAGCAGTGAACAAGGCGCCTCTGGGGCCAACGTCCTGACTTTC.

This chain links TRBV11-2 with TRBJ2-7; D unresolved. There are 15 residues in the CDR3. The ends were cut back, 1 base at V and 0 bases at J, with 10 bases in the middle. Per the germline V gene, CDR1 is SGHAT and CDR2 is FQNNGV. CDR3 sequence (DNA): TGTGCCAGCAGCTTAGTTGGGCAGAACTCCTACGAGCAGTACTTC. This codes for CASSLVGQNSYEQYF.

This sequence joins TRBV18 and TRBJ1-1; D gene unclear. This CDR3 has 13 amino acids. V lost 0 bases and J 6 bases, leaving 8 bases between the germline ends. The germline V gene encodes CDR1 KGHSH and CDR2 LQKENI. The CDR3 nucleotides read TGTGCCAGCTCACCACCGGGTCAGGCTGAAGCTTTCTTT. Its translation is CASSPPGQAEAFF.

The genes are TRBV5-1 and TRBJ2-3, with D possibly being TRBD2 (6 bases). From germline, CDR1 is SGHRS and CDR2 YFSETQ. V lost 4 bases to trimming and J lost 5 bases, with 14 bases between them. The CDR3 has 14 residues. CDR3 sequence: CASSLQAEGDTQYF. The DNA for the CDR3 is TGCGCCAGCAGCCTACAGGCGGAGGGAGATACGCAGTATTTT.

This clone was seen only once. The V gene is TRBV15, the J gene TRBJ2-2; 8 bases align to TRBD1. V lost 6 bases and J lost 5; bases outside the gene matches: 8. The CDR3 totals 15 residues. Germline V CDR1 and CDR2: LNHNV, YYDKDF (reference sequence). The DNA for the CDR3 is TGTGCCACCAGTCTGTCGGACAGGGTGACCGGGGAGCTGTTTTTT. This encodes CATSLSDRVTGELFF.